This paragraph covers one T cell receptor (beta chain) sequence. Its antigen is undetermined. At the time of sampling, donors were nominally healthy, though unrecorded immune exposures were likely. Both 60 Vbeta primers and 13 Jbeta primers went into the PCR. Here immunoSEQ multiplex PCR was the method, and the copy in TCRdb shows in-frame clones only, minus some. The sample has 210,000 or so clones, around 76% seen once. This entry comes from a study of cytomegalovirus exposure and HLA in healthy donors. Study information: The Caucasian-associated ancestry cluster contained 81% of the 398 genotyped donors. Study-wide points: With DRB1 most and HLA-C fewest, TCR association rates differed between HLA loci in a later analysis. Roughly even sequencing depth across donors was the assumption behind the presence/absence analyses.

The specimen sequenced was PBMCs. This receptor was taken from a man between 18 and 29 years old in good health and CMV-seronegative.

This CDR3 reads CASSPSKAGNEETQYF. The CDR3 DNA follows: TGTGCCAGCAGCCCATCGAAGGCAGGGAACGAAGAGACCCAGTACTTC. The chain uses TRBV5-4 and TRBJ2-5; the D gene is possibly TRBD1 (5 bases). CDR1 and CDR2 (germline): SGHNT, YYREEE (reference sequence). Trimming pared 4 bases from V and 3 bases from J, leaving 19 bases between. The CDR3 sequence is 16 residues long.